The 6 T cell receptor beta chains in this list originate from one sample, sequenced in a study of blood T cell repertoires in COVID-19. Profiled with immunoSEQ multiplex PCR; TCRdb holds only in-frame clones, not every one. The sample comprises about 70,000 clones, 70% to 90% of which are singletons, and about 4.8% rests with the top ten. Sequencing was carried out using peripheral blood. Every receptor here comes from a woman aged 80 or over with active or convalescent COVID-19.

This chain's CDR3 is CAIATVNTEAFF. CDR3 in DNA: TGTGCCATCGCCACGGTGAACACTGAAGCTTTCTTT. This chain links TRBV10-3 with TRBJ1-1; D is unclear. Per germline, CDR1 ENHRY and CDR2 SYGVKD. V shed 8 bases and J shed 0 bases, with 7 bases lying between them. The CDR3 contains 12 residues.

J is TRBJ2-3 and V is TRBV9, with a possible D match to TRBD1 (5 bases). Looked up from germline, CDR1 is SGDLS and CDR2 is YYNGEE. The CDR3 sequence is 15 residues long. V shed 0 bases and J shed 5 bases, with 13 bases lying between them. The CDR3 reads CASSVGQTPIDTQYF. The DNA for the CDR3 is TGTGCCAGCAGCGTAGGACAGACCCCCATAGATACGCAGTATTTT.

The chain recombines TRBV5-5 with TRBJ1-1; D is unclear. This CDR3 has 13 residues. The V end was cut by 4 bases, the J end by 3 bases, with 10 bases between. Germline assignment: CDR1 SGHKS and CDR2 YYEKEE (reference sequence). The CDR3 reads CASSLGAHTEAFF. CDR3 sequence (DNA): TGTGCCAGCAGCCTGGGAGCGCACACTGAAGCTTTCTTT.

The V and J genes are TRBV5-8 and TRBJ1-5; 7 nucleotides line up with TRBD1. Unmatched junction bases numbered 9, after V lost 9 bases and J lost 0 bases. Per germline, CDR1 SGHTS and CDR2 YDEGEE. There are 15 residues in the CDR3. Written as DNA, the CDR3 is TGTGCCACGAGTATACAGGGGTATAGCAATCAGCCCCAGCATTTT. The encoded protein is CATSIQGYSNQPQHF.

This clone was detected only once. The CDR3 spells CASSIQGGAYNEQFF. In nucleotides, the CDR3 is TGTGCCAGCAGTATTCAGGGGGGAGCCTACAATGAGCAGTTCTTC. This rearrangement joins TRBV2 to TRBJ2-1; D perhaps matches TRBD1 (7 bases). The CDR3 sequence is 15 residues long. V was shortened by 5 bases and J by 2 bases, with 13 bases between the two germline ends. Germline assignment: CDR1 SNHLY and CDR2 FYNNEI.

The V call is TRBV10-3, the J call TRBJ1-2; a possible D gene is TRBD1 (6 bases). The CDR3 consists of 16 residues. The V gene's germline CDR1 is ENHRY and CDR2 SYGVKD. Trimming cost V 0 bases and J 2 bases, with 13 bases left between them. The CDR3 here is CAISESPRGSNYGYTF. CDR3 nucleotides: TGTGCCATCAGTGAGTCGCCTAGGGGGTCGAACTATGGCTACACCTTC.